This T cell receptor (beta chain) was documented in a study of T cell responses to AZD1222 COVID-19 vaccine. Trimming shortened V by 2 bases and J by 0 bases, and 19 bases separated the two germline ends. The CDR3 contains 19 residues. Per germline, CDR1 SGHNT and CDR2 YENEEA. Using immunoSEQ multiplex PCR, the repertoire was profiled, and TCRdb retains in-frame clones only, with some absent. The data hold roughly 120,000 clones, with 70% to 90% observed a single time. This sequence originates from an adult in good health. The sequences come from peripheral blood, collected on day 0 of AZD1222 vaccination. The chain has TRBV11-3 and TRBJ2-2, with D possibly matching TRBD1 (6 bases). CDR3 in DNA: TGTGCCAGCAGCTTATATCCAGGACAGAAGTCGGCGAACACCGGGGAGCTGTTTTTT. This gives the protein CASSLYPGQKSANTGELFF.